The rows below give T cell receptor beta chains drawn from one sample of a study of T cell responses to AZD1222 COVID-19 vaccine. Sequencing used immunoSEQ multiplex PCR; TCRdb keeps in-frame clones, though not all of them. The sample has approximately 150,000 clones; roughly 84% are singletons. The sample was peripheral blood, taken 28 days after the second AZD1222 dose. These TCRs come from an adult who received the AZD1222 COVID-19 vaccine. The CDR3 runs from the conserved cysteine through the conserved F or W.

v_gene,len,j_gene,CDR3aa
TRBV5-4,18,TRBJ1-6,CASSRPGAGSSYNSPLHF
TRBV6-1,15,TRBJ1-5,CASSEAAVFNQPQHF
TRBV11-2,13,TRBJ2-7,CASSLGGDDEQYF
TRBV3-1/TRBV3-2,14,TRBJ2-1,CASSYMQDSNEQFF
TRBV10-3,12,TRBJ1-2,CAIRRDNYGYTF
TRBV19,15,TRBJ1-2,CASRSSLGGDYGYTF
TRBV5-1,16,TRBJ2-3,CASSLGPGRGPDTQYF
TRBV24-1,16,TRBJ2-2,CATSDSGPPNTGELFF
TRBV24-1,17,TRBJ2-1,CATSDQGWGWANNEQFF
TRBV18,15,TRBJ1-4,CASSQTGGTNEKLFF
TRBV5-1,16,TRBJ2-7,CASSLARALPLYEQYF
TRBV6-5,13,TRBJ2-1,CASGDRGYNEQFF
TRBV7-9,14,TRBJ2-7,CASSSGTSGNEQYF
TRBV9,14,TRBJ1-2,CASSVRSGDYGYTF
TRBV5-1,16,TRBJ2-1,CASSLQQGTYGDEQFF
TRBV9,15,TRBJ1-6,CASRSGTVYNSPLHF
TRBV6-6,11,TRBJ2-1,CASSYSNEQFF
TRBV5-4,13,TRBJ1-1,CASSLAGPIEAFF
TRBV5-6,16,TRBJ2-2,CASSPPGTTFTGELFF
TRBV6-5,13,TRBJ1-1,CASTTDRDTEAFF
TRBV4-2,16,TRBJ2-7,CASSQTFGTDLYEQYF
TRBV6-5,13,TRBJ1-1,CASTRSPGQEAFF
TRBV3-1/TRBV3-2,12,TRBJ2-4,CASSQAENIQYF
TRBV3-1/TRBV3-2,15,TRBJ1-6,CASSQSDRGSSPLHF
TRBV3-1/TRBV3-2,14,TRBJ2-1,CASSLSGGAGYEFF
TRBV4-1,14,TRBJ1-4,CASSQPTDLGKLFF
TRBV7-9,15,TRBJ1-1,CASSLRAQPNTEAFF
TRBV5-1,14,TRBJ1-1,CASSSRDRDTEAFF
TRBV10-2,14,TRBJ2-7,CASSETGGIDEQYF
TRBV5-5,13,TRBJ2-1,CASTSDIYNEQFF
TRBV5-1,16,TRBJ1-1,CASSLAQGGLGTEAFF
TRBV28,16,TRBJ1-6,CASSFRGLSYNSPLHF
TRBV11-2,13,TRBJ1-6,CASSPEVNSPLHF
TRBV27,15,TRBJ2-1,CASSPREAGGSGQFF
TRBV12-3/TRBV12-4,11,TRBJ1-4,CASSDREKLFF
TRBV14,15,TRBJ1-1,CASSHSRHSNTEAFF
TRBV19,14,TRBJ1-6,CASSIVQTNSPLHF
TRBV28,14,TRBJ1-4,CASSLPGGSRKLFF
TRBV5-1,14,TRBJ2-7,CASSPDGLSYEQYF
TRBV28,17,TRBJ1-2,CASSPRVGRRDHYGYTF
TRBV29-1,12,TRBJ1-4,CSVEEGNEKLFF
TRBV5-4,14,TRBJ1-2,CASSPQGGVYGYTF
TRBV30,12,TRBJ2-7,CAWSGSGGEQYF
TRBV28,12,TRBJ1-2,CASGQVDYGYTF
TRBV5-1,14,TRBJ1-1,CASSSSQTNTEAFF